Below are 21 T cell receptor beta chains sequenced from a single sample in a study of control samples from healthy donors and cancer patients. Only in-frame clones appear in the TCRdb table, and some are missing; sequencing was by immunoSEQ multiplex PCR. The data show around 130,000 clones, about 88% seen once. Sequenced material: blood. These receptors were collected from a man aged 45-65 years in good health.

V usage is TRBV10-2 and J usage is TRBJ1-1, with D uncertain. CDR1 is WSHSY and CDR2 is SAAADI in the germline V gene. With 11 bases removed from V and 6 bases from J, the gap between germline ends came to 16 bases. The CDR3 contains 12 residues. This CDR3 reads CASGVRAAEAFF. In DNA, the CDR3 is TGCGCCTCCGGGGTACGGGCAGCTGAAGCTTTCTTT.

In this sample, this clone turned up once. Germline is not matched at one junction end, which may reflect a read error. The rearrangement links TRBV7-7 to TRBJ2-3, with TRBD1 as a possible D gene (7 bases). This CDR3 contains 16 residues. CDR1 SSHAT and CDR2 FNYEAQ come from the germline V gene (reference sequence). The CDR3 sequence is CASSLGGGPSTDTQYF. The CDR3 nucleotides read TGTGCTAGCAGCTTAGGAGGGGGCCCAAGCACAGATACGCAGTATTTT.

This clone was picked up one time. The rearrangement uses TRBV3-1 (or the pseudogene TRBV3-2) and TRBJ1-2, with D maybe TRBD1 (5 bases). There are 14 residues in the CDR3. Germline lookup yields CDR1 LGHDT and CDR2 YNNKEL (reference sequence). V gave up 2 bases and J gave up 5 bases, with 12 bases separating them. The CDR3 nucleotides are TGTGCCAGCAGCCAACAGTCCGGGGCTTATGGCTACACCTTC. Encoded protein: CASSQQSGAYGYTF.

In this sample, this clone turned up a few times. The chain combines TRBV27 with TRBJ1-5, with a weak D call TRBD1 (6 bases). This CDR3 has 15 residues. Per germline, CDR1 MNHEY and CDR2 SMNVEV (reference sequence). Trimming stripped 6 bases from V and 5 bases from J, with 17 bases between. CDR3: CASSRGLHSDQPQHF. In nucleotides, the CDR3 is TGTGCCAGCAGCAGGGGACTTCACTCCGATCAGCCCCAGCATTTT.

This clone has more than one count but fewer than ten. The chain has TRBV6-5 and TRBJ1-5; tentatively, D is TRBD1 (5 bases). Germline V gene lookup returns CDR1 MNHEY and CDR2 SVGAGI. Trimming took off 7 bases at V and 2 bases at J, with 15 bases between the two ends. The CDR3 is 15 residues long. CDR3 protein: CASTPGVLGNQPQHF. In DNA, the CDR3 is TGTGCCAGCACTCCGGGGGTTTTGGGCAATCAGCCCCAGCATTTT.

The chain employs TRBV24-1 and TRBJ1-1; D is uncertain. The CDR3 is made up of 13 amino acids. Germline V gene sequence: CDR1 KGHDR, CDR2 SFDVKD. V was pared by 5 bases and J by 4 bases, with 10 bases between. CDR3 protein: CATSAGKITEAFF. The CDR3 nucleotides are TGTGCCACCAGTGCTGGGAAAATCACTGAAGCTTTCTTT.

This chain connects TRBV4-2 to TRBJ2-3, with TRBD2 identical over 8 bases. The CDR3 runs 17 residues. The germline V gene encodes CDR1 LGHNA and CDR2 YNFKEQ. V was pared by 1 base and J by 4 bases, with 10 bases of the junction left unmatched. In nucleotides, the CDR3 is TGTGCCAGCAGCCAAGCGATTGGGGGTAGCGGGGCAGATACGCAGTATTTT. The encoded protein is CASSQAIGGSGADTQYF.

This clone was detected once. This chain links TRBV10-1 with TRBJ2-4; D unresolved. Trimming cost V 3 bases and J 9 bases, with 9 bases left between them. From germline, CDR1 is WNHNN and CDR2 SYGVQD (reference sequence). The CDR3 totals 12 residues. Here the CDR3 reads CASSDPLGIQYF. CDR3 nucleotides: TGCGCCAGCAGTGATCCCTTAGGCATTCAGTACTTC.

The rearrangement links TRBV5-1 to TRBJ2-7; D gene uncertain. Deletions cut 1 base from V and 4 bases from J, with 21 bases between. Germline-derived CDR1 and CDR2 are SGHRS and YFSETQ. The CDR3 sequence is 17 residues long. CDR3 protein: CASSLKGPPTFNYEQYF. The CDR3 coding sequence is TGCGCCAGCAGCTTGAAGGGCCCGCCAACGTTCAATTACGAGCAGTACTTC. Looking up the rest from reference TRBV5-1 and TRBJ2-7 gives the full variable domain: KAGVTQTPRYLIKTRGQQVTLSCSPISGHRSVSWYQQTPGQGLQFLFEYFSETQRNKGNFPGRFSGRQFSNSRSEMNVSTLELGDSALYLCASSLKGPPTFNYEQYFGPGTRLTVT.

About this clone itself: An end of the junction does not agree with germline; a read error may underlie this. V usage is TRBV7-7 and J usage is TRBJ2-7; D is uncertain. The CDR3 loop spans 16 amino acids. Germline-derived CDR1 and CDR2 are SSHAT and FNYEAQ (reference sequence). The CDR3 DNA is TGTGCTAGCAGCTTGTTGGCGTTTTTAGGGCGCTACGAGCAGTACTTC. Amino acid sequence: CASSLLAFLGRYEQYF.

The J gene is TRBJ2-2, the V gene TRBV7-8; D assignment may be TRBD1 or TRBD2 (5 bases each). CDR1 is SGHVS, CDR2 FQNEAQ, per germline. The CDR3 loop spans 16 amino acids. V was cut by 0 bases and J by 4 bases, with 12 bases left in between. For the CDR3, the DNA is TGTGCCAGCAGCTTAGCGCCAGGGACGACCACCGGGGAGCTGTTTTTT. Its protein is CASSLAPGTTTGELFF.

The chain carries TRBV3-1 (or the pseudogene TRBV3-2) and TRBJ2-5; 9 bases line up with TRBD2. The ends lost 0 bases at V and 0 bases at J; junction bases unmatched: 8. The CDR3 is 18 amino acids. Germline CDR1 is LGHDT and CDR2 is YNNKEL (reference sequence). Here the CDR3 DNA reads TGTGCCAGCAGCCAAGAGCATAGGGTAGCGGGGGACCAAGAGACCCAGTACTTC. Protein: CASSQEHRVAGDQETQYF.

This sequence joins TRBV28 and TRBJ1-6, with TRBD1 identical over 9 bases. V was clipped by 7 bases and J by 8 bases; unmatched bases: 9. The CDR3 length is 15 residues. The V gene's germline CDR1 is MDHEN and CDR2 SYDVKM. The CDR3 bases are TGTGCCAGCACCGACGGGGACAGGGTTTATTCACCCCTCCACTTT. It is translated as CASTDGDRVYSPLHF. Filled out from reference TRBV28 and TRBJ1-6, the complete variable domain reads DVKVTQSSRYLVKRTGEKVFLECVQDMDHENMFWYRQDPGLGLRLIYFSYDVKMKEKGDIPEGYSVSREKKERFSLILESASTNQTSMYLCASTDGDRVYSPLHFGNGTRLTVT.

The chain uses TRBV6-2 or TRBV6-3 and TRBJ1-2, with TRBD1 identical over 9 bases. V lost 2 bases to trimming and J lost 10 bases; unmatched junction nucleotides: 11. The CDR3 runs to 15 residues. The germline CDR1 and CDR2 sequences are MNHEY and SVGEGT. Here the CDR3 DNA reads TGTGCCAGCAGTTACCTCCGGGACAGGGTTCTTGACTACACCTTC. Translation: CASSYLRDRVLDYTF.

The chain joins TRBV28 to TRBJ1-6, with TRBD1 identical over 7 bases. After removal of 5 bases from V and 5 bases from J, the junction contained 6 bases not matched to a gene. The CDR3 covers 15 residues. Looked up from germline, CDR1 is MDHEN and CDR2 is SYDVKM. Here the CDR3 DNA reads TGTGCCAGCAGTGCTCATGACAGGGATAATTCACCCCTCCACTTT. Translating it yields CASSAHDRDNSPLHF.

This clone was seen a handful of times. Written as DNA, the CDR3 is TGTGCCAGAGGGAGAAAGGGAGGAGAGACTGAAGCTTTCTTT. Translating it yields CARGRKGGETEAFF. The V gene is TRBV2, the J gene TRBJ1-1; D call uncertain. This CDR3 comprises 14 residues. Per the germline V gene, CDR1 is SNHLY and CDR2 is FYNNEI. V lost 9 bases to trimming and J lost 5 bases, with 19 bases between them.

The gene calls are TRBV18 and TRBJ1-3; TRBD1 might be the D (6 bases). This CDR3 contains 15 residues. Trimming pared 3 bases from V and 0 bases from J, leaving 9 bases between. CDR1 KGHSH and CDR2 LQKENI come from the germline V gene. The CDR3 region is CASSPDRNSGNTIYF. CDR3 DNA: TGTGCCAGCTCACCTGACAGGAACTCTGGAAACACCATATATTTT.

This clone was observed once. V and J are TRBV6-1 and TRBJ2-1, with 7 bases matching TRBD1. CDR3 size: 15 residues. Trimming cost V 6 bases and J 4 bases; bases outside gene matches: 9. Germline CDR1 reads MNHNS; CDR2 reads SASEGT. This CDR3 is CASRAHRDSYNEQFF. The CDR3 DNA follows: TGTGCCAGCAGGGCACACCGGGACAGTTACAATGAGCAGTTCTTC.

This clone has only a few counts. The rearrangement uses TRBV18 and TRBJ1-5; perhaps TRBD1 as D (5 bases). CDR1 is KGHSH, CDR2 LQKENI, per germline. The V and J ends lost 5 bases and 0 bases respectively, with 26 bases between them. The CDR3 is made up of 20 amino acids. CDR3 amino acids: CASSSNSAAGKTDSNQPQHF. Here the CDR3 DNA reads TGTGCCAGCTCAAGTAACTCTGCGGCAGGGAAGACCGATAGCAATCAGCCCCAGCATTTT.

The chain carries TRBV18 and TRBJ2-1; D is undetermined. V was pared by 5 bases and J by 4 bases, with 12 bases between. This CDR3 comprises 14 residues. The germline V gene encodes CDR1 KGHSH and CDR2 LQKENI. The CDR3: CASSRSAVYNEQFF. In DNA, the CDR3 is TGTGCCAGCTCAAGATCTGCAGTTTACAATGAGCAGTTCTTC.

The V and J genes are TRBV11-3 and TRBJ1-4; D remains ambiguous. Germline CDR1 and CDR2: SGHNT and YENEEA. V was shortened by 4 bases and J by 5 bases, with 5 bases between the two germline ends. The CDR3 is 12 amino acids. Here the CDR3 reads CASSSQNEKLFF. The CDR3 DNA sequence: TGTGCCAGCAGCTCTCAAAATGAAAAACTGTTTTTT. Supplemented by reference TRBV11-3 and TRBJ1-4, the full variable domain reads EAGVVQSPRYKIIEKKQPVAFWCNPISGHNTLYWYLQNLGQGPELLIRYENEEAVDDSQLPKDRFSAERLKGVDSTLKIQPAELGDSAVYLCASSSQNEKLFFGSGTQLSVL.